One and the same sample provided the 11 T cell receptor beta chains below, sequenced in a study of low-dose radiotherapy and immunotherapy resistance in tumors. Sample time point: after trial treatment. Regarding treatment: LDRT plus nivolumab, ipilimumab, low-dose cyclophosphamide and aspirin (RACIN trial). First-strand cDNA used TRAV- and TRBV-specific primers, covering alpha and beta chains. It was with a constant-region primer and a V-primer adapter that TCRs were amplified over roughly 19 PCR cycles. A single record per CDR3 protein comes from TCRdb applying MiXCR to the reads. The data hold tens of thousands of distinct CDR3 sequences, with less than 30% observed a single time. Sequencing was performed on PBMCs, taken after low-dose radiotherapy plus immunotherapy. The receptors come from a male donor with prostate cancer.

Turning to this clonotype: Only one base separates this from a far larger clonotype, so it likely reflects a read error. The chain recombines TRBV2 with TRBJ2-7; 10 bases fit TRBD2. Germline-derived CDR1 and CDR2 are SNHLY and FYNNEI. The CDR3 has 16 amino acids. V lost 5 bases, J lost 7 bases, and 14 bases stayed unmatched. Here the CDR3 reads CASSLLTSGTYNEQYF. CDR3 coding DNA: TGTGCCAGCAGTCTTCTTACTAGCGGGACCTACAATGAGCAGTACTTC.

By its share, this clonotype is medium-sized. CDR3 in DNA: TGTGCCAGCAGTACCGGGAAACTAGTCAATGAGCAGTTCTTC. Translated, it gives CASSTGKLVNEQFF. This chain joins TRBV7-8 and TRBJ2-1; possible D gene TRBD2, 5 bases. Germline assignment: CDR1 SGHVS and CDR2 FQNEAQ. The V gene lost 6 bases and the J gene lost 6 bases, with 15 bases spanning the gap. This CDR3 is 14 amino acids long.

V usage is TRBV5-5 and J usage is TRBJ1-3; D is unclear. CDR1 and CDR2 from the germline V gene are SGHKS and YYEKEE (reference sequence). This CDR3 region has 14 residues. V was cut by 2 bases and J by 3 bases, with 9 bases left in between. The CDR3 region has the DNA TGTGCCAGCAGCTTACGTAGAGATGGAAACACCATATATTTT. Protein product: CASSLRRDGNTIYF.

At least ten counts were recorded for this clonotype. This rearrangement joins TRBV16 to TRBJ1-5; no definite D call. V lost 0 bases and J 9 bases, leaving 9 bases between the germline ends. CDR1 KGHSY and CDR2 FQNENV come from the germline V gene. The CDR3 has 13 amino acids. The CDR3 here is CASSQSRDPPQHF. The CDR3 DNA reads TGTGCCAGCAGCCAATCGAGAGATCCGCCCCAGCATTTT.

This clonotype showed up many times. In DNA form, the CDR3 reads TGTGCCAGCAGCCGTTCGAGGACAGCTAGCAACACCGGGGAGCTGTTTTTT. Residues: CASSRSRTASNTGELFF. The chain has TRBV5-4 and TRBJ2-2; a possible D gene is TRBD1 (6 bases). CDR1 is SGHNT, CDR2 YYREEE, per germline (reference sequence). Trimming took 4 bases from V and 2 from J, leaving 18 bases between them. This CDR3 is 17 amino acids long.

This clonotype came up many times. The chain combines TRBV30 with TRBJ1-2; the D is unclear. This CDR3 comprises 15 residues. The V gene lost 2 bases and the J gene lost 0 bases, with 13 bases spanning the gap. Germline loops: CDR1 GTSNPN, CDR2 SVGIG (reference sequence). The CDR3 DNA reads as TGTGCCTGGAGTAGCGAATTTGCTGCTAACTATGGCTACACCTTC. This gives the protein CAWSSEFAANYGYTF.

On this clonotype: A read error is likely here: a far larger clone is one base away. The chain couples TRBV7-1 to TRBJ2-7, with D possibly being TRBD2 (6 bases). TRBV7-1 is labeled an ORF, and its function is uncertain. The CDR3 extends over 15 amino acids. V was cut by 7 bases and J by 3 bases, with 19 bases left in between. The CDR3 loop is CASTKSLASYYEQYF. The CDR3 region has the DNA TGTGCCAGCACTAAAAGCCTAGCGAGTTACTACGAGCAGTACTTC.

This chain links TRBV6-6 with TRBJ2-2; D is tentatively TRBD1 or TRBD2 (5 bases each). Germline V CDR1 and CDR2: MNHNY, SVGAGI (reference sequence). V was trimmed by 6 bases and J by 1 base, leaving 12 bases between them. CDR3 length: 15 residues. The DNA of the CDR3 is TGTGCCAGCAGGACGGGGACGGAGAACACCGGGGAGCTGTTTTTT. This sequence encodes CASRTGTENTGELFF.

This clonotype was seen only a few times. The V call is TRBV4-2, the J call TRBJ2-1; D could derive from TRBD1 or TRBD2 (5 bases each). Germline V gives CDR1 LGHNA, CDR2 YNFKEQ. The CDR3 loop spans 15 amino acids. Trimming pared 4 bases from V and 5 bases from J, leaving 15 bases between. CDR3 nucleotides: TGTGCCAGCAGCCCGAAACGGGACGGGAACAATGAGCAGTTCTTC. It yields the protein CASSPKRDGNNEQFF.

This clonotype showed up many times. CDR3 sequence: CASSSGGNEQFF. The CDR3 nucleotides are TGTGCCAGCAGTAGCGGGGGGAATGAGCAGTTCTTC. This chain connects TRBV2 to TRBJ2-1, with 9 positions matching TRBD2. The J segment lost 7 bases and the V segment lost 5 bases, leaving 0 bases of the junction unmatched. The CDR3 length is 12 residues. CDR1 is SNHLY, CDR2 FYNNEI, per germline. Full variable domain (outside the CDR3, taken from reference TRBV2 and TRBJ2-1): EPEVTQTPSHQVTQMGQEVILRCVPISNHLYFYWYRQILGQKVEFLVSFYNNEISEKSEIFDDQFSVERPDGSNFTLKIRSTKLEDSAMYFCASSSGGNEQFFGPGTRLTVL.

This clonotype was detected many times. The J gene is TRBJ1-5, the V gene TRBV7-6; a weak D match, TRBD1 (5 bases). The CDR3 extends over 14 amino acids. Trimming pared 1 base from V and 12 bases from J, leaving 16 bases between. Germline CDR1 SGHVS, CDR2 FNYEAQ. The CDR3 spells CASSLGDDSTLQHF. The CDR3 DNA follows: TGTGCCAGCAGCTTAGGGGACGACTCGACCCTCCAGCATTTT.